These 7 T cell receptor beta chains were sequenced from one sample in a study of T cell responses to AZD1222 COVID-19 vaccine. Clones were sequenced by immunoSEQ multiplex PCR, and TCRdb holds only the in-frame ones, with some missing. This sample carries about 140,000 clones, around 92% of them seen once, and the ten largest clones take 3% to 4%. Sample: peripheral blood, taken 28 days after the second AZD1222 dose. Receptors were obtained from an adult who received the AZD1222 COVID-19 vaccine.

This clone was seen only once. The gene calls are TRBV4-2 and TRBJ1-2; 7 nucleotides align to TRBD1. The germline gives CDR1 LGHNA, CDR2 YNFKEQ. This CDR3 is 16 amino acids long. V shed 1 base and J 0 bases; nucleotides not matched to a gene: 5. CDR3 bases: TGTGCCAGCAGCCAAGGGAAGACAGGGACTAACTATGGCTACACCTTC. Translation: CASSQGKTGTNYGYTF.

The chain uses TRBV28 and TRBJ1-2; D is undetermined. The CDR3 has 12 amino acids. Per germline, CDR1 MDHEN and CDR2 SYDVKM. V was clipped by 3 bases and J by 6 bases, with 8 bases between them. CDR3 nucleotides: TGTGCCAGCAGTTTGCCGATTCATGGCTACACCTTC. Its protein is CASSLPIHGYTF.

This clone was counted once. The chain joins TRBV7-6 to TRBJ1-3, with TRBD1 as a possible D gene (6 bases). The CDR3 extends over 15 amino acids. The V and J ends lost 5 bases and 0 bases respectively, with 11 bases between them. Germline V gives CDR1 SGHVS, CDR2 FNYEAQ. The CDR3 loop is CASSLRGGSGNTIYF. The CDR3 DNA reads as TGTGCCAGCAGCCTCAGAGGGGGCTCTGGAAACACCATATATTTT.

The V and J genes are TRBV19 and TRBJ2-7, with D unresolved. The V end lost 0 bases, the J end lost 3 bases, and 9 bases lay between the germline ends. This CDR3 region has 14 residues. Germline CDR1 and CDR2: LNHDA and SQIVND (reference sequence). This CDR3 reads CASSIDTTHYEQYF. In DNA form, the CDR3 reads TGTGCCAGTAGTATAGACACTACCCACTACGAGCAGTACTTC.

The chain carries TRBV7-2 and TRBJ2-2; TRBD2 is a possible D gene (6 bases). Trimming cost V 1 base and J 4 bases, with 13 bases left between them. The CDR3 is made up of 16 amino acids. Germline lookup yields CDR1 SGHTA and CDR2 FQGNSA. CDR3 bases: TGTGCCAGCAGCTTAGTGGGTAGCGGAGCCACCGGGGAGCTGTTTTTT. Protein sequence: CASSLVGSGATGELFF.

This sequence joins TRBV28 and TRBJ1-5; TRBD1 might be the D (5 bases). The CDR3 extends over 14 amino acids. V was clipped by 10 bases and J by 3 bases, with 16 bases between them. Germline lookup yields CDR1 MDHEN and CDR2 SYDVKM. This chain's CDR3 is CATQTGGYNQPQHF. CDR3 bases: TGTGCCACACAAACCGGGGGATACAATCAGCCCCAGCATTTT. The whole variable domain, remainder taken from reference TRBV28 and TRBJ1-5, is DVKVTQSSRYLVKRTGEKVFLECVQDMDHENMFWYRQDPGLGLRLIYFSYDVKMKEKGDIPEGYSVSREKKERFSLILESASTNQTSMYLCATQTGGYNQPQHFGDGTRLSIL.

The chain uses TRBV9 and TRBJ1-1, with 7 bases aligning to TRBD1. The CDR3 covers 15 residues. The V and J ends lost 3 bases and 5 bases, in that order; junction bases with no gene match: 10. The germline V gene encodes CDR1 SGDLS and CDR2 YYNGEE. CDR3 in DNA: TGTGCCAGCAGCGCGGCTCCGACAGGGAGGACTGAAGCTTTCTTT. Translation gives CASSAAPTGRTEAFF.